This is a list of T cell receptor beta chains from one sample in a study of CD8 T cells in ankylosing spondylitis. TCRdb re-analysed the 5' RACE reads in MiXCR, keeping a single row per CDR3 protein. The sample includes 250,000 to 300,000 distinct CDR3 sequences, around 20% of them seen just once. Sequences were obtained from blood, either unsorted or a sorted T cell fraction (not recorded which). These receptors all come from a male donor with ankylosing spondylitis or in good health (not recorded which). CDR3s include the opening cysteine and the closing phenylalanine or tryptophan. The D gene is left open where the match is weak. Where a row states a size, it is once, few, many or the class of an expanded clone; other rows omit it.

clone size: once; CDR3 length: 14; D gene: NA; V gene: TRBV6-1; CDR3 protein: CASGPGIGANVLTF
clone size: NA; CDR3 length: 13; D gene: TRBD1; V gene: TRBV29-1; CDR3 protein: CSVSRQGNTEAFF
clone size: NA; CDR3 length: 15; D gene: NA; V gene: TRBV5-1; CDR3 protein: CASSLGQPGYNEQFF
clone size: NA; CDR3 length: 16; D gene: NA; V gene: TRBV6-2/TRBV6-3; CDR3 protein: CASSYDGQRSTDTQYF
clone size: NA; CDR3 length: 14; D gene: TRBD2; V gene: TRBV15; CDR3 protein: CATAGGTGRETQYF
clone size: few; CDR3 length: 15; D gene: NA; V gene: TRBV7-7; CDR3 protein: CASSTNTVHHNEQFF
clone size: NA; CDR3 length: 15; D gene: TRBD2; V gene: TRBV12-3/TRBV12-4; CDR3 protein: CASSPGLAGVGTQYF
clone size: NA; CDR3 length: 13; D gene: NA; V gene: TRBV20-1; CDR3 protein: CSAAASRQQPQHF
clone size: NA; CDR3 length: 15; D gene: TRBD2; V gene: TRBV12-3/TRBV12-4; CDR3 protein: CASRPSGASTDTQYF
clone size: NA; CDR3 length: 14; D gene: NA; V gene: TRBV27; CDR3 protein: CASSLSMVGEKLFF
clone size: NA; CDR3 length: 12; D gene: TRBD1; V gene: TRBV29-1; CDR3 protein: CSGGTGDGELFF
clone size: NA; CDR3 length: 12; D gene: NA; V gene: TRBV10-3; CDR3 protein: CAISQDTGELFF
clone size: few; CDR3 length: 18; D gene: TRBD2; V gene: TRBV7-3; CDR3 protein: CASSFKSFGGGNTGELFF
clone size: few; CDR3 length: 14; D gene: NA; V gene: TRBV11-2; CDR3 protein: CASRTEGLAYEQFF
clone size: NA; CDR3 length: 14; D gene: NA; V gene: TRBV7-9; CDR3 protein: CASRSRGPNEKLFF
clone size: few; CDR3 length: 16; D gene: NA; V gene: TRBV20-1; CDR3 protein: CSPLSGPKVLNTEAFF
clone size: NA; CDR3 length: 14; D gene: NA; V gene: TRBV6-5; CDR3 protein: CASSLLEADEKLFF
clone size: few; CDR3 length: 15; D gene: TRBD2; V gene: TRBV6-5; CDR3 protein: CASSYAGAGANVLTF
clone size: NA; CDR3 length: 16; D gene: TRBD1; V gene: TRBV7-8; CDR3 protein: CASSEMDRVSYNEQFF
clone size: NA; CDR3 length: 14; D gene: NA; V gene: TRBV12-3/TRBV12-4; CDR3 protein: CAGSLGIGNQPQHF
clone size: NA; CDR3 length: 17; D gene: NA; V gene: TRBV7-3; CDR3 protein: CASSLVYFSGDITEAFF
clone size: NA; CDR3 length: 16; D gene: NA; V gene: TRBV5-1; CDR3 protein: CASSLAGGGRGNEQFF
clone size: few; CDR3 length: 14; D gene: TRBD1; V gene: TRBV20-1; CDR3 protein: CSAITTGTGNGYTF
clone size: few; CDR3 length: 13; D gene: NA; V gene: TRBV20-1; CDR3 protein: CSAAQRGVEKLFF
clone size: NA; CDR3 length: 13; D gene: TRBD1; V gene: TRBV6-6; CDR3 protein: CAARQGGKNEQFF
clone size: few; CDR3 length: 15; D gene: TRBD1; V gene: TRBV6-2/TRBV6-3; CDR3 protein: CASSYLGQGSGELFF
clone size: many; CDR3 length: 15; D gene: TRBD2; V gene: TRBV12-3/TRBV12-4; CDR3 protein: CASRRLARSTDTQYF
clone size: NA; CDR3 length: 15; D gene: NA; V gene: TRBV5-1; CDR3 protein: CASSLVGGYYNEQFF
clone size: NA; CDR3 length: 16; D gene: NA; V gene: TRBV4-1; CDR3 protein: CASSPSPGRSYNEQFF
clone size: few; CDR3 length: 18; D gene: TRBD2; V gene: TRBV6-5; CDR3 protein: CASSPLGTSGPTRDTQYF